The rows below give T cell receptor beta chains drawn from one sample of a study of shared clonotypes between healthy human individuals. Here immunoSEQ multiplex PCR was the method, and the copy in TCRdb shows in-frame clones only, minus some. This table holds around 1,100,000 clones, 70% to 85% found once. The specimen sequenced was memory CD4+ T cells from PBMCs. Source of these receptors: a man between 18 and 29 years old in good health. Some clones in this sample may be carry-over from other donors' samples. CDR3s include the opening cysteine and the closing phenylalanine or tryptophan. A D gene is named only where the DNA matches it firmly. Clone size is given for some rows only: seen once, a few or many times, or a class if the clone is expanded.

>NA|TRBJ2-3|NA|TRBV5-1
TGCGCCAGCAGCTTGGCGGCGGGCTGGGGAGATACGCAGTATTTT
CASSLAAGWGDTQYF
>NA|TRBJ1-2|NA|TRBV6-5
TGTGCCAGCTGCCCTGGGTTTAACTATGGCTACACCTTC
CASCPGFNYGYTF
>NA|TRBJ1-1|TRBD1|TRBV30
TGTGCCTGGAATAGGGCAGGGGGGACTGAAGCTTTCTTT
CAWNRAGGTEAFF
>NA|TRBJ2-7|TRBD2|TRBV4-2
TGTGCCAGCAGCCAAGTAGCGGGAGGGCGTGAGTTAGACTACGAGCAGTACTTC
CASSQVAGGRELDYEQYF
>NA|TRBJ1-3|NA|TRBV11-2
TGTGCCAGCAGCTTAATTTGGGCCTCCTCTGGAAACACCATATATTTT
CASSLIWASSGNTIYF
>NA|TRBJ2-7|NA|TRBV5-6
TGTGCCAGCAGCCCATCCCCCGGGAGAGGGACCTACGAGCAGTACTTC
CASSPSPGRGTYEQYF
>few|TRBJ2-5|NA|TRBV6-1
TGTGCCAGCAGCTACCCCCAAGAGACCCAGTACTTC
CASSYPQETQYF
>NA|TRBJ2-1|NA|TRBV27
TGTGCCAGCAGTTTATGGGTTGAGCAGTTCTTC
CASSLWVEQFF
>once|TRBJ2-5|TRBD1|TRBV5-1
TGCGCCAGCAGCTTGGACGGGACAGGGGCGCAAGAGACCCAGTACTTC
CASSLDGTGAQETQYF
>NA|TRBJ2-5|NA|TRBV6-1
TGTGCCAGCAGTGTTGGCGGGGCCCGACAAGAGACCCAGTACTTC
CASSVGGARQETQYF
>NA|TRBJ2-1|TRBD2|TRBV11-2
TGTGCCAGCAGCCCGGGACTAGCGGGAAGTGAGCAGTTCTTC
CASSPGLAGSEQFF
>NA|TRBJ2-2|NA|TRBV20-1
TGCAGTGCTAGTAAGGCCGAGGAGCTGTTTTTT
CSASKAEELFF
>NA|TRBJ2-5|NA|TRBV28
TGTGCCAGCAGTTTATCGGGAAACAGGGAGACCCAGTACTTC
CASSLSGNRETQYF
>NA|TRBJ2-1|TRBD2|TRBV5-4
TGTGCCAGCAGCTCCGGACTAGCGGACAATGAGCAGTTCTTC
CASSSGLADNEQFF
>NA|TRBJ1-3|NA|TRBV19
TGTGCCAGTAGTATTGCGCTCCGGCGGGACACCATATATTTT
CASSIALRRDTIYF
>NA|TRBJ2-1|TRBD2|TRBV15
TGTGCCACCAGCAGAGATATCGGGACTATTACGAATGAGCAGTTCTTC
CATSRDIGTITNEQFF
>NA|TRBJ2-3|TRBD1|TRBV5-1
TGCGCCAGCAGCCCGGACAGGATAGTAGATACGCAGTATTTT
CASSPDRIVDTQYF
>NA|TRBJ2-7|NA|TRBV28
TGTGCCAGCAGTTTGCTAGGCGGTCTCTACGAGCAGTACTTC
CASSLLGGLYEQYF
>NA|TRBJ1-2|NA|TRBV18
TGTGCCAGCTCACCGGCACCCCCGGGGGCCGGTTTCTCTGGCTACACCTTC
CASSPAPPGAGFSGYTF
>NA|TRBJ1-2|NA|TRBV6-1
TGTGCCAGCATGTGGACAGTCGGCTACACCTTC
CASMWTVGYTF
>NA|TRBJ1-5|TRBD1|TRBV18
TGTGCCAGCTCACCACTGGGACAGGGGAATCAGCCCCAGCATTTT
CASSPLGQGNQPQHF
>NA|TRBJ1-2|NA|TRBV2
TGTGCCAGCAGTGACAGGAGAGGGCTTACAGGGCTTGAGGGCTACACCTTC
CASSDRRGLTGLEGYTF
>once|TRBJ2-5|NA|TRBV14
TGTGCCAGCAGCCAATCCCCAACGAGAGAGACCCAGTACTTC
CASSQSPTRETQYF
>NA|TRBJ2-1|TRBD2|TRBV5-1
TGCGCCAGCAGCTTGGAGGGACTAGCATTCAATGAGCAGTTCTTC
CASSLEGLAFNEQFF
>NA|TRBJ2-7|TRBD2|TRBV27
TGTGCCAGCAGTCTTGGACTAGCGGGCCCCTACGAGCAGTACTTC
CASSLGLAGPYEQYF
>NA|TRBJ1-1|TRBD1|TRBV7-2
TGTGCCAGCAGCTTGCAGGGGGCGGGGACTGAAGCTTTCTTT
CASSLQGAGTEAFF
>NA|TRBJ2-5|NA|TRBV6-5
TGTGCCAGCAGACACAGGGATAGTTTCCGAGAGACCCAGTACTTC
CASRHRDSFRETQYF
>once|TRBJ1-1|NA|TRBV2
TGTGCCAGCAGTGTTGGGCTGGGAGCAACTGAAGCTTTCTTT
CASSVGLGATEAFF
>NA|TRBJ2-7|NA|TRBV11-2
TGTGCCAGCAGCTTGGCCCTTACCTACGAGCAGTACTTC
CASSLALTYEQYF
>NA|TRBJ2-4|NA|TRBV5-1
TGCGCCAGCAGCGTTGCGGACTCTCGGATTCAGTACTTC
CASSVADSRIQYF
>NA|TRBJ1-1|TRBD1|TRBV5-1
TGCGCCAGCAGCTTAATGACAGGGGCAATCACTGAAGCTTTCTTT
CASSLMTGAITEAFF
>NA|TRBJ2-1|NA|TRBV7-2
TGTGCCAGCAGCTTCTCGGGTCCAGGGTCGGGCAATGAGCAGTTCTTC
CASSFSGPGSGNEQFF
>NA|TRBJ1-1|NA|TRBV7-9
TGTGCCAGCAGCTTATTGGACGGGAACACTGAAGCTTTCTTT
CASSLLDGNTEAFF
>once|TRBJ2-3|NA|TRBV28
TGTGCCAGCAGTTCGTGGGGTAGGTGGACAGATACGCAGTATTTT
CASSSWGRWTDTQYF
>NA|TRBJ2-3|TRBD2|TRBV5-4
TGTGCCAGCAGCTTGGTCGGGACTAGCGCCGATACGCAGTATTTT
CASSLVGTSADTQYF
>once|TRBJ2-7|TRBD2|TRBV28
TGTGCCAGCAGTTCCCAGCGGGAGGGCCACTACGAGCAGTACTTC
CASSSQREGHYEQYF
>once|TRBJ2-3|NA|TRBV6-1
TGTGCCAGCCGTGAAGGGGGGCCAGATACGCAGTATTTT
CASREGGPDTQYF
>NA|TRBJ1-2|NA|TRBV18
TGTGCCAGCTCACCGGACGCAGCGGGGGGTTATGGCTACACCTTC
CASSPDAAGGYGYTF
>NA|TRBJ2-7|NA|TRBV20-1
TGCAGTGCTAGTTCGGCGCACGAGCAGTACTTC
CSASSAHEQYF
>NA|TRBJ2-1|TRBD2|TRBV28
TGTGCCAGCAGTAACCTAGCGGGAGGGCGGGGGTTCTTC
CASSNLAGGRGFF
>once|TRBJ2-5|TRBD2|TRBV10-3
TGTGCCATCAGTGGGGGACTAGCGGGAGGCTCAACGGGAGAGACCCAGTACTTC
CAISGGLAGGSTGETQYF
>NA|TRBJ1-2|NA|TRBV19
TGTGCCAGTAGGACCTCGGGGGCGCTATTAGGCTACACCTTC
CASRTSGALLGYTF
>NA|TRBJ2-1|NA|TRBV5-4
TGTGCCAGCAGCTTTAGCCCTAATGAGCAGTTCTTC
CASSFSPNEQFF
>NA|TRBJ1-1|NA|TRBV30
TGTGCCGGAAAAAAGTTAAACACTGAAGCTTTCTTT
CAGKKLNTEAFF
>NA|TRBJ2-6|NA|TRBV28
TGTGCCAGCAGAACTGGGGCCAACGTCCTGACTTTC
CASRTGANVLTF
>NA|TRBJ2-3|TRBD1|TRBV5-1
TGCGCCAGCAGCTTGGAAGGGGACAGGGTCACAGATACGCAGTATTTT
CASSLEGDRVTDTQYF
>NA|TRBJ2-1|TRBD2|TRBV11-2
TGTGCCAGCAGCCAGTCTTCTAGCGGGAGGCCAACGGAGCAGTTCTTC
CASSQSSSGRPTEQFF
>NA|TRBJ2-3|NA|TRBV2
TGTGCCAGCACTGTTCAGACCCCAGATACGCAGTATTTT
CASTVQTPDTQYF
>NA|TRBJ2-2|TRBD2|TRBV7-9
TGTGCCAGCAGCGCGCTACCGGGACTAGCGAACACCGGGGAGCTGTTTTTT
CASSALPGLANTGELFF
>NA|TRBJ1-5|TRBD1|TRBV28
TGTGCCAGCAGTTTCAACAGGGGGACCAGCAATCAGCCCCAGCATTTT
CASSFNRGTSNQPQHF
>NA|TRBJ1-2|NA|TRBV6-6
TGTGCCAGCAGTTACTCTGGGCAACAGGGCTATGGCTACACCTTC
CASSYSGQQGYGYTF
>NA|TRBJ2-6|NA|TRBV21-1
TGTGCCAGCAGCACACACCGGGACAGGGTTTGCTCTGGGGCCAACGTCCTGACTTTC
CASSTHRDRVCSGANVLTF
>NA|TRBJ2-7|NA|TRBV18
TGTGCCAGCTCGCAAGGGCGGGACTCCTACGAGCAGTACTTC
CASSQGRDSYEQYF
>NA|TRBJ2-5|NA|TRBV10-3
TGTGCCATCAGTGCCGCCGGGGAAACGTACCAAGAGACCCAGTACTTC
CAISAAGETYQETQYF
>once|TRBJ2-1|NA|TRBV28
TGTGCCAGCAGTTTGACAGGCCATAGGGATGAGCAGTTCTTC
CASSLTGHRDEQFF
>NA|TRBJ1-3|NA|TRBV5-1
TGCGCCAGCAGCTTGGGACAGAGCTCTGGAAACACCATATATTTT
CASSLGQSSGNTIYF
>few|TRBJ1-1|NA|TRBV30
TGTGCCTGGAGTGTACTAGGGGTTCCGAACACTGAAGCTTTCTTT
CAWSVLGVPNTEAFF
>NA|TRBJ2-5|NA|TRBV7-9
TGTGCCAGCAGCCCCGCCGCGAGAGAGACCCAGTACTTC
CASSPAARETQYF
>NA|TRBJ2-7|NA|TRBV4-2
TGTGCCAGCAGCCAAGTTTCTCTTCGGTCGGGCTACGAGCAGTACTTC
CASSQVSLRSGYEQYF